Below, one T cell receptor beta chain is given with its context. This record belongs to a study of identical twins. TCRdb analysed the 5' RACE reads with MiXCR anew, one entry per CDR3 protein. The table includes around 250,000 distinct CDR3 sequences, under 8.5% detected once. Another study also made use of these data, one on T cells expressing NK-cell markers.

The receptor was derived from a woman aged 18 to 35 in good health. Sequenced input: CD8+ T cells sorted from blood.

CDR3 DNA sequence: TGTGCCAGCAGCCCTTCCTTAGCGGGGGGGATGGACGATGAGCAGTTCTTC. Protein sequence: CASSPSLAGGMDDEQFF. This chain links TRBV3-1 with TRBJ2-1; 11 nucleotides align to TRBD2. From germline, CDR1 is LGHDT and CDR2 YNNKEL (reference sequence). This CDR3 has 17 amino acids. Losses at the gene ends were 4 bases for V and 8 bases for J; bases not matched to a gene: 13.